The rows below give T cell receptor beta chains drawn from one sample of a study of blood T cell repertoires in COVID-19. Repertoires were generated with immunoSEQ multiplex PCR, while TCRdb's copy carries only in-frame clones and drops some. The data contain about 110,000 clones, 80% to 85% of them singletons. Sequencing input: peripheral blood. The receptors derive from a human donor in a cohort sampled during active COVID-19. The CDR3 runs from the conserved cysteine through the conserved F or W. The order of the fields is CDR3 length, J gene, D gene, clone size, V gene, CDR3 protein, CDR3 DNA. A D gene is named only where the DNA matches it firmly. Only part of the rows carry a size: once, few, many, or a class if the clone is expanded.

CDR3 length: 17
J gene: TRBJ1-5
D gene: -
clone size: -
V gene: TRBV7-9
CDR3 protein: CASSLVRGPYSNQPQHF
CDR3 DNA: TGTGCCAGCAGCTTAGTCCGGGGTCCCTATAGCAATCAGCCCCAGCATTTT

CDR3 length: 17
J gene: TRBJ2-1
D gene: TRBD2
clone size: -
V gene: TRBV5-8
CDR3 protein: CASSLDTSGASYNEQFF
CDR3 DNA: TGTGCCAGCAGCTTGGACACTAGCGGGGCCTCCTACAATGAGCAGTTCTTC

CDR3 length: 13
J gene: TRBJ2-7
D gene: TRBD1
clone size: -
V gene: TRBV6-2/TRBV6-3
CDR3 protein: CASSKTGSYEQYF
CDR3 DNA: TGTGCCAGCAGTAAGACAGGGTCCTACGAGCAGTACTTC

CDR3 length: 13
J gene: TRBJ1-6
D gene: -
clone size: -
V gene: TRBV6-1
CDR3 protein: CASSEIRGSPLHF
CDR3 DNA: TGTGCCAGCAGTGAAATTAGGGGTTCACCCCTCCACTTT

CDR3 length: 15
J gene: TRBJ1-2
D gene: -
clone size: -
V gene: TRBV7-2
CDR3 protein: CASSQSLLLNYGYTF
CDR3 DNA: TGTGCCAGTAGCCAAAGCCTTCTTCTTAACTATGGCTACACCTTC

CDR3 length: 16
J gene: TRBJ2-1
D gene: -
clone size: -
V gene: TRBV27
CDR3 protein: CASSLSIVSLYNEQFF
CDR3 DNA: TGTGCCAGCAGTTTATCGATAGTGTCCCTTTACAATGAGCAGTTCTTC

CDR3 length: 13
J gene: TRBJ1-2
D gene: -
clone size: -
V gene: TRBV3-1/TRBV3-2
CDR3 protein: CASSQAEGYGYTF
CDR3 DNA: TGTGCCAGCAGCCAAGCGGAGGGCTATGGCTACACCTTC

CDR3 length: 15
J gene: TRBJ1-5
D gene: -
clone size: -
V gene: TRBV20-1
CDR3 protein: CSASQGRAGNQPQHF
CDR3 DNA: TGCAGTGCTAGTCAGGGGAGGGCGGGAAATCAGCCCCAGCATTTT

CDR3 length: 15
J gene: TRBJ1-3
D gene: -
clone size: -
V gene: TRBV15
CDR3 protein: CATSRDSTLGNTIYF
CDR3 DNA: TGTGCCACCAGCAGAGATAGCACACTTGGAAACACCATATATTTT

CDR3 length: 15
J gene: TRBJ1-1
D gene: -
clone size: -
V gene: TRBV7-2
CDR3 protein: CASSFLVGVNTEAFF
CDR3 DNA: TGTGCCAGCAGCTTTTTGGTCGGGGTGAACACTGAAGCTTTCTTT

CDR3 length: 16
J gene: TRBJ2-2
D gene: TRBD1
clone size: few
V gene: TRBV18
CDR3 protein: CASSPLGTGVTGELFF
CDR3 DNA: TGTGCCAGCTCACCTCTAGGGACAGGGGTCACCGGGGAGCTGTTTTTT

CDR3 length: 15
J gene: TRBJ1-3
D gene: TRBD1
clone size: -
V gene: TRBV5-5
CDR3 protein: CASSRDRGDGNTIYF
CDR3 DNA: TGTGCCAGCAGCCGGGACAGGGGAGACGGAAACACCATATATTTT

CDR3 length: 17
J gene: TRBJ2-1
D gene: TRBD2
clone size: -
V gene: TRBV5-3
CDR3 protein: CARSLQDRLAGVDEQFF
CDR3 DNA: TGTGCCAGAAGCCTTCAGGATCGACTAGCGGGAGTCGATGAGCAGTTCTTC

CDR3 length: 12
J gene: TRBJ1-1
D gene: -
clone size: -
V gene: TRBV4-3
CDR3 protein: CASSQERGGAFF
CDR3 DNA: TGCGCCAGCAGCCAAGAGCGGGGGGGGGCTTTCTTT

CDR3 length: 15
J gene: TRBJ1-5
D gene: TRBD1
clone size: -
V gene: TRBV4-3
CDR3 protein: CASSPTGQGSQPQHF
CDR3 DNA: TGCGCCAGCAGCCCTACCGGACAGGGGAGTCAGCCCCAGCATTTT

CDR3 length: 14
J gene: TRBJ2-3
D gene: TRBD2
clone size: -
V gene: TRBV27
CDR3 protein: CASSFSGSGDTQYF
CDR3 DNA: TGTGCCAGCAGTTTTAGCGGGAGTGGAGATACGCAGTATTTT

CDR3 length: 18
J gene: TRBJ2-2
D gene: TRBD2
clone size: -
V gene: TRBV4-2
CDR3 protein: CASSQSLGLAGVVGELFF
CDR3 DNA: TGTGCCAGCAGCCAATCCTTGGGACTAGCGGGAGTTGTCGGGGAGCTGTTTTTT

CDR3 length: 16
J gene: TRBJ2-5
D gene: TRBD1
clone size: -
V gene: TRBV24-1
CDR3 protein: CATSEAGTGTGLRQYF
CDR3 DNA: TGTGCCACCAGTGAGGCCGGGACAGGGACGGGACTTCGCCAGTACTTC

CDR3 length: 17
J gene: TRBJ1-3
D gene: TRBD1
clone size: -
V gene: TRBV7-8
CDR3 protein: CASSPTPGQISGNTIYF
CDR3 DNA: TGTGCCAGCAGCCCTACCCCGGGACAGATCTCTGGAAACACCATATATTTT

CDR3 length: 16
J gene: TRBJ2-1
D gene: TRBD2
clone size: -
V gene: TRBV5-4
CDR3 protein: CASSLGTSGSRNEQFF
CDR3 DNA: TGTGCCAGCAGCTTGGGGACTAGCGGGAGTAGAAATGAGCAGTTCTTC

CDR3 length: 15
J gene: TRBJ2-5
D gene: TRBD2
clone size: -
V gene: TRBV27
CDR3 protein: CASSFRREGQETQYF
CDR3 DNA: TGTGCCAGCAGTTTTCGGCGGGAGGGCCAAGAGACCCAGTACTTC

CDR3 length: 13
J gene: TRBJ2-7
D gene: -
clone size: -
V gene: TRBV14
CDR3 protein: CASSRSLATEQYF
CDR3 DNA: TGTGCCAGCAGCCGGTCCTTAGCAACCGAGCAGTACTTC

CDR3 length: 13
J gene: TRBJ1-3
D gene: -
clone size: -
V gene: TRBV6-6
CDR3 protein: CAGGGSSGNTIYF
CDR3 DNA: TGTGCCGGTGGGGGGAGCTCTGGAAACACCATATATTTT

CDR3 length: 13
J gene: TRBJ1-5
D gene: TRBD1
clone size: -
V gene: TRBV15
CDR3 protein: CATSGQGNQPQHF
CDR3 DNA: TGTGCCACCAGCGGACAGGGCAATCAGCCCCAGCATTTT